The 27 T cell receptor beta chains presented below share a single source sample, sequenced in a study of CXCR3-negative and CXCR3-positive naive CD8 T cells. Overall study results and limits: The TRB CDR3s that CXCR3-positive naive cells carried were more hydrophobic than those of CXCR3-negative naive cells.

These receptors have no identified antigens. UMI-tagged TRB cDNA libraries were built via 5' RACE. TCRdb reprocessed the 5' RACE reads, with one entry per CDR3 protein and no DNA. The table for this sample gives 150,000 or so distinct CDR3 sequences. Sequences were obtained from naive CXCR3+ CD8+ T cells from blood. Subset reported: CD45RO-CCR7+CD27+CD95- naive CD8+ T cells expressing CXCR3 (TNR3+). The receptors stem from a human donor in good health. Some clones in this sample may be carry-over from other donors' samples.

J is TRBJ1-1 and V is TRBV6-6; TCRdb proposes TRBD1, but this gene call is untestable without DNA. Germline CDR1 is MNHNY and CDR2 is SVGAGI (reference sequence). The CDR3 runs to 15 residues. CDR3 residues: CASSYQQGVSTEAFF.

V and J are TRBV19 and TRBJ1-1. The CDR3 length is 13 residues. Per germline, CDR1 LNHDA and CDR2 SQIVND (reference sequence). The CDR3 loop is CASSWNMNTEAFF.

The chain joins TRBV7-2 to TRBJ1-2. CDR3 length equals 11 residues. Germline assignment: CDR1 SGHTA and CDR2 FQGNSA. The CDR3 loop reads CAKLTQYGYTF.

The V call is TRBV5-4, the J call TRBJ2-4; TCRdb proposes TRBD1, but this gene call is untestable without DNA. The CDR3 length is 16 residues. Germline assignment: CDR1 SGHNT and CDR2 YYREEE (reference sequence). This CDR3 reads CASSPGLAWAKNIQYF.

The gene calls are TRBV19 and TRBJ2-5; TCRdb's D call of TRBD1 is untestable without DNA. Germline assignment: CDR1 LNHDA and CDR2 SQIVND (reference sequence). There are 14 residues in the CDR3. CDR3 protein: CASSPWDRQETQYF.

The chain carries TRBV28 and TRBJ2-1; the TRBD1 assignment by TCRdb is unverifiable without DNA. The CDR3 runs to 15 residues. Germline assignment: CDR1 MDHEN and CDR2 SYDVKM. The CDR3 spells CASSPRRGDYNEQFF.

The chain is built from TRBV6-6 and TRBJ2-7; the TCRdb call, TRBD2, lacks DNA for checking. The CDR3 totals 14 residues. Germline assignment: CDR1 MNHNY and CDR2 SVGAGI (reference sequence). CDR3 loop: CASSYWEEGFRQYF.

This chain uses TRBV12-3 or TRBV12-4 with TRBJ1-2; TCRdb proposes TRBD1, but this gene call is untestable without DNA. This CDR3 is built from 14 residues. The CDR3 sequence is CASGGAWDNYGYTF.

This rearrangement joins TRBV7-8 to TRBJ2-1; no DNA is available, so the TRBD2 call from TCRdb remains unchecked. CDR3 size: 16 residues. CDR1 and CDR2 (germline): SGHVS, FQNEAQ. This chain's CDR3 is CASSISTSGVPFEQFF.

This chain uses TRBV29-1 with TRBJ2-7; as DNA is missing, the TRBD2 call by TCRdb cannot be tested. This CDR3 contains 14 residues. The germline V gene encodes CDR1 SQVTM and CDR2 ANQGSEA. CDR3 region: CSVTGGEGGYEQYF.

The genes are TRBV20-1 and TRBJ2-6; TCRdb selects TRBD1, and the lack of DNA leaves this call unchecked. Germline loops: CDR1 DFQATT, CDR2 SNEGSKA (reference sequence). The CDR3 loop spans 16 amino acids. The CDR3 region is CSAVPGQDSGANVLTF.

This chain joins TRBV12-3 or TRBV12-4 and TRBJ2-1; the D gene TCRdb calls, TRBD1, cannot be checked with no DNA. This CDR3 spans 13 amino acids. CDR3 sequence: CASSAGQAHEQFF.

J is TRBJ1-2 and V is TRBV10-2; TCRdb calls TRBD1, which cannot be checked without DNA. The germline V gene encodes CDR1 WSHSY and CDR2 SAAADI. The length of the CDR3 is 14 residues. The CDR3: CASSGTGGGYGYTF.

This chain links TRBV10-3 with TRBJ1-1. CDR3 length: 13 residues. Germline loops: CDR1 ENHRY, CDR2 SYGVKD. CDR3 loop: CAISEFYPTEAFF.

V gene TRBV5-6 combines with J gene TRBJ2-2. Looked up from germline, CDR1 is SGHDT and CDR2 is YYEEEE. The CDR3 is made up of 14 amino acids. CDR3 sequence reads: CASSSGLSPGELFF.

The V call is TRBV11-1, the J call TRBJ2-5; there is no DNA to check the TCRdb D call of TRBD1. This CDR3 spans 19 amino acids. Germline V lookup: CDR1 SGHAT, CDR2 FQDESV (reference sequence). The CDR3 here is CASSLVGGGTGGLQETQYF. The entire variable domain, with the rest obtained from reference TRBV11-1 and TRBJ2-5, is as follows: EAEVAQSPRYKITEKSQAVAFWCDPISGHATLYWYRQILGQGPELLVQFQDESVVDDSQLPKDRFSAERLKGVDSTLKIQPAELGDSAMYLCASSLVGGGTGGLQETQYFGPGTRLLVL.

The chain couples TRBV7-9 to TRBJ1-2. CDR1 SEHNR and CDR2 FQNEAQ come from the germline V gene (reference sequence). The CDR3 is made up of 14 amino acids. CDR3 in amino acids: CASSLGGTENGYTF.

V is TRBV12-3 or TRBV12-4 and J is TRBJ2-1; the TRBD1 assignment by TCRdb is unverifiable without DNA. The CDR3 spans 14 residues. CDR3 region: CASSIDRAYNEQFF.

J is TRBJ1-2 and V is TRBV27; the TCRdb D gene call, TRBD1, has no DNA to confirm it. Germline CDR1 and CDR2: MNHEY and SMNVEV (reference sequence). This CDR3 spans 14 amino acids. The CDR3 sequence: CASTPSRGNYGYTF.

CDR3 loop: CSATHNVNSNQPQHF. The chain uses TRBV20-1 and TRBJ1-5. The CDR3 has 15 amino acids. Germline V gene sequence: CDR1 DFQATT, CDR2 SNEGSKA (reference sequence).

This chain joins TRBV5-6 and TRBJ2-3. Germline V gene lookup returns CDR1 SGHDT and CDR2 YYEEEE. The CDR3 consists of 11 residues. The CDR3 protein is CASNSLRTQYF.

The chain recombines TRBV29-1 with TRBJ2-1; TCRdb returns TRBD2, unconfirmable since there is no DNA. The V gene's germline CDR1 is SQVTM and CDR2 ANQGSEA. The CDR3 spans 15 residues. The CDR3 spells CSVEGLAGVRNEQFF.

The chain links TRBV25-1 to TRBJ1-5. The CDR3 sequence is 13 residues long. The germline CDR1 and CDR2 sequences are MGHDK and SYGVNS. The CDR3 loop is CASSDGKNQPQHF.

The J gene is TRBJ2-2, the V gene TRBV2; the D call from TCRdb, TRBD2, cannot be confirmed without DNA. This CDR3 region has 15 residues. The V gene's germline CDR1 is SNHLY and CDR2 FYNNEI. CDR3 loop: CASSDGLEEVGELFF. The full variable domain, with the rest looked up from reference TRBV2 and TRBJ2-2, is EPEVTQTPSHQVTQMGQEVILRCVPISNHLYFYWYRQILGQKVEFLVSFYNNEISEKSEIFDDQFSVERPDGSNFTLKIRSTKLEDSAMYFCASSDGLEEVGELFFGEGSRLTVL.

V is TRBV7-6 and J is TRBJ2-7. Germline V gives CDR1 SGHVS, CDR2 FNYEAQ. This CDR3 contains 15 residues. The CDR3 sequence is CASSLGEYSPYEQYF.

The chain employs TRBV11-3 and TRBJ2-2; TCRdb proposes TRBD1, but this gene call is untestable without DNA. This CDR3 comprises 16 residues. Per germline, CDR1 SGHNT and CDR2 YENEEA. The CDR3 protein is CASSVVRTTNTGELFF.

The V gene is TRBV12-3 or TRBV12-4, the J gene TRBJ1-5; TCRdb indicates TRBD1, and absent DNA this call remains unverified. This CDR3 comprises 14 residues. The CDR3 loop reads CASAGGDSKQPQHF.